This record looks at one T cell receptor beta chain sequence and its context. The sample originates from a study of blood T cell repertoires in COVID-19. This table comes from immunoSEQ multiplex PCR, and its TCRdb copy is limited to in-frame clones, with some not included. Here the sample spans 270,000 or so clones, 89% being singletons. V lost 0 bases and J lost 2, with 12 bases in between. This CDR3 is 16 amino acids long. Germline lookup yields CDR1 MGHRA and CDR2 YSYEKL. The sequence derives from a woman aged 40-49 years who had recovered from COVID-19. The V call is TRBV4-1, the J call TRBJ2-3; a weak D match, TRBD1 (5 bases). Sequenced material: peripheral blood. CDR3 residues: CASSQEQGTYTDTQYF. The CDR3 DNA follows: TGCGCCAGCAGCCAAGAGCAGGGAACATACACAGATACGCAGTATTTT.